This TCR beta chain was found in a study of blood T cell repertoires in COVID-19. This clone was found a few times. V trimming: 1 base; J trimming: 7 bases; junction bases outside the gene matches: 1. This CDR3 region has 13 residues. Germline V gene data show CDR1 as MGHRA and CDR2 as YSYEKL. Only in-frame clones appear in the TCRdb table, and some are missing; sequencing was by immunoSEQ multiplex PCR. The table lists approximately 51,000 clones, approximately 86% of them singletons. The sequence derives from a human donor in a cohort sampled during active COVID-19. The sequenced material came from peripheral blood. This chain joins TRBV4-1 and TRBJ1-2; 9 bases line up with TRBD1. The chain's CDR3 is CASSQGTGAGYTF. The CDR3, as DNA: TGCGCCAGCAGCCAAGGGACAGGGGCTGGCTACACCTTC.